One sample yielded the 16 T cell receptor beta chains listed below, sequenced in a study of vaccination and CD4 T cells after COVID-19. Treatment of the sample: approximately nine-day PBMC culture with coronavirus spike peptide pools or control peptides (ViraFEST assay). Their cognate antigens are unknown. Researchers used the Oncomine TCR Beta short-read assay to sequence DNA from cultured CD4+ T cells. TCRdb re-called the PCR reads through MiXCR, storing one row per CDR3 protein. This sample has 15,000 to 20,000 distinct CDR3 sequences, with roughly 60% found just once. Sequenced sample: CD4+ T cells from blood, cultured in vitro. The receptors here all came from a human donor who had recovered from COVID-19.

V is TRBV20-1 and J is TRBJ2-3; 8 nucleotides line up with TRBD1. Germline V lookup: CDR1 DFQATT, CDR2 SNEGSKA (reference sequence). V shed 2 bases, J shed 0 bases, and the junction held 13 bases outside the gene matches. This CDR3 comprises 18 residues. CDR3 sequence reads: CSARQLRGQGGSTDTQYF. CDR3 DNA: TGCAGTGCTAGACAACTTCGAGGACAGGGAGGTAGCACAGATACGCAGTATTTT.

This clonotype was found once. The chain recombines TRBV27 with TRBJ2-7; D is ambiguous. The V gene lost 6 bases and the J gene lost 1 base, with 10 bases spanning the gap. This CDR3 is 13 amino acids long. CDR1 MNHEY and CDR2 SMNVEV come from the germline V gene (reference sequence). The CDR3 DNA reads TGTGCCAGCAGACAGCAAGCATCCTACGAGCAGTACTTC. Translated: CASRQQASYEQYF.

Here the CDR3 DNA reads TGCAGTGCTAGAGGGGTTGCGGGGGCGTACAATGAGCAGTTCTTC. As protein: CSARGVAGAYNEQFF. This chain uses TRBV20-1 with TRBJ2-1; the D gene is possibly TRBD2 (7 bases). CDR3 length: 15 residues. Germline V gene lookup returns CDR1 DFQATT and CDR2 SNEGSKA (reference sequence). V dropped 1 base and J dropped 4 bases, with 14 bases sitting between them.

The chain employs TRBV2 and TRBJ2-5; TRBD1 agrees at 7 bases. The CDR3 length is 14 residues. Germline CDR1 and CDR2: SNHLY and FYNNEI. V shed 8 bases and J 0 bases; nucleotides not matched to a gene: 6. The CDR3 protein is CASRDSTNQETQYF. CDR3 nucleotides: TGTGCCAGCCGGGACAGTACTAACCAAGAGACCCAGTACTTC.

The V and J genes are TRBV12-3 or TRBV12-4 and TRBJ2-7; the match to TRBD2 covers 7 bases. The ends lost 7 bases at V and 3 bases at J; junction bases unmatched: 12. The CDR3 runs to 15 residues. The CDR3 reads CASTLRERGNYEQYF. In DNA, the CDR3 is TGTGCCAGCACCTTACGTGAGCGGGGAAACTACGAGCAGTACTTC.

The chain employs TRBV18 and TRBJ2-3; 11 positions match TRBD2. The CDR3 covers 15 residues. J lost 4 bases, V lost 3 bases, and 3 bases had no gene match. The germline CDR1 and CDR2 sequences are KGHSH and LQKENI. The CDR3 DNA reads TGTGCCAGCTCACCCGTAGCGGGGGGGTCAGATACGCAGTATTTT. Protein sequence: CASSPVAGGSDTQYF.

The chain links TRBV24-1 to TRBJ2-5; possible D gene TRBD2, 5 bases. The germline V gene encodes CDR1 KGHDR and CDR2 SFDVKD. The length of the CDR3 is 16 residues. The V end was cut by 4 bases, the J end by 4 bases, with 18 bases between. Written as DNA, the CDR3 is TGTGCCACCAGTGACCCTAGACACGACCGGGGAGAGACCCAGTACTTC. It codes for CATSDPRHDRGETQYF.

V and J are TRBV2 and TRBJ1-1; no clear D. V was pared by 5 bases and J by 4 bases, with 17 bases between. The CDR3 extends over 15 amino acids. CDR1 SNHLY and CDR2 FYNNEI come from the germline V gene. The CDR3: CASSQMGSGFTEAFF. In nucleotides, the CDR3 is TGTGCCAGCAGTCAAATGGGGTCGGGGTTCACTGAAGCTTTCTTT.

V gene TRBV25-1 combines with J gene TRBJ1-1; D may be TRBD1 (6 bases). Per the germline V gene, CDR1 is MGHDK and CDR2 is SYGVNS. CDR3 size: 15 residues. Trimming left V 4 bases short and J 4 bases short, with 16 bases between. The CDR3 spells CASSGNREGGTEAFF. In DNA form, the CDR3 reads TGTGCCAGCAGTGGGAACAGGGAGGGGGGCACTGAAGCTTTCTTT. Complete variable domain (other parts from reference TRBV25-1 and TRBJ1-1): EADIYQTPRYLVIGTGKKITLECSQTMGHDKMYWYQQDPGMELHLIHYSYGVNSTEKGDLSSESTVSRIRTEHFPLTLESARPSHTSQYLCASSGNREGGTEAFFGQGTRLTVV.

This clonotype was counted only a few times. V and J are TRBV20-1 and TRBJ1-1, with a weak D call TRBD1 (6 bases). V was shortened by 4 bases and J by 4 bases, with 16 bases between the two germline ends. This CDR3 region has 14 residues. Germline V gene data show CDR1 as DFQATT and CDR2 as SNEGSKA (reference sequence). The CDR3 region is CSATSRGAVTEAFF. The CDR3 DNA sequence: TGCAGTGCTACGTCCAGGGGTGCTGTCACTGAAGCTTTCTTT.

The chain joins TRBV2 to TRBJ2-1; TRBD2 aligns across 8 bases. Losses at the gene ends were 5 bases for V and 5 bases for J; bases not matched to a gene: 14. Per the germline V gene, CDR1 is SNHLY and CDR2 is FYNNEI. The CDR3 runs 17 residues. CDR3 sequence reads: CASSKDERGTRHNEQFF. DNA for the CDR3: TGTGCCAGCAGTAAAGACGAAAGAGGGACTAGACACAATGAGCAGTTCTTC.

For the CDR3, the DNA is TGTGCCAGCAGCCCCACCCCGGGGGGTGAGCAGTTCTTC. It translates to CASSPTPGGEQFF. The V gene is TRBV7-3, the J gene TRBJ2-1; 7 bases are shared with TRBD2. Losses at the gene ends were 5 bases for V and 9 bases for J; bases not matched to a gene: 7. Germline V CDR1 and CDR2: SGHTA, FQGTGA. This CDR3 contains 13 residues.

V gene TRBV19 combines with J gene TRBJ1-5; D may be TRBD1 (6 bases). Germline V gene data show CDR1 as LNHDA and CDR2 as SQIVND (reference sequence). CDR3 length equals 15 residues. V was clipped by 6 bases and J by 5 bases, with 17 bases between them. The CDR3 bases are TGTGCCAGTAGCGCGAGGACAGTGGGGGATCAGCCCCAGCATTTT. Translating it yields CASSARTVGDQPQHF.

The chain recombines TRBV12-3 or TRBV12-4 with TRBJ2-3; TRBD2 aligns across 8 bases. After removal of 7 bases from V and 1 base from J, the junction contained 4 bases not matched to a gene. The CDR3 runs 14 residues. The CDR3 protein is CASIETSGTDTQYF. CDR3 DNA: TGTGCCAGCATCGAGACTAGCGGCACAGATACGCAGTATTTT.

The chain carries TRBV20-1 and TRBJ2-1; no definite D call. V lost 1 base to trimming and J lost 7 bases, with 8 bases between them. Germline assignment: CDR1 DFQATT and CDR2 SNEGSKA (reference sequence). The CDR3 consists of 12 residues. Written as DNA, the CDR3 is TGCAGTGCTAGAGTCCTGGGGAATGAGCAGTTCTTC. This gives the protein CSARVLGNEQFF.

The chain is built from TRBV3-1 and TRBJ1-2; tentatively, D is TRBD1 (6 bases). The CDR3 loop spans 15 amino acids. V was shortened by 0 bases and J by 5 bases, with 13 bases between the two germline ends. Germline values: CDR1 LGHDT, CDR2 YNNKEL (reference sequence). In DNA form, the CDR3 reads TGTGCCAGCAGCCAAGAGGGGGGCGGGACGTATGGCTACACCTTC. Translating it yields CASSQEGGGTYGYTF.